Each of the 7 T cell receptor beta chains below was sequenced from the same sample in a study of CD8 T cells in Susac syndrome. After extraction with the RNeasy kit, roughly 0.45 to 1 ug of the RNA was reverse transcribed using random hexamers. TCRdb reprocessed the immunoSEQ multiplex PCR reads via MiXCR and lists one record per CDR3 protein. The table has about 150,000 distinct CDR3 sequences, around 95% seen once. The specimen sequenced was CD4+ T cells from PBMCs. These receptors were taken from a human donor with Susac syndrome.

The CDR3 here is CASSQDGPGANEQFF. The CDR3 DNA reads TGCGCCAGCAGCCAAGATGGCCCAGGGGCCAATGAGCAGTTCTTC. The chain has TRBV4-1 and TRBJ2-1; tentative D call: TRBD1 (6 bases). V lost 0 bases and J lost 6, with 12 bases in between. Germline V gives CDR1 MGHRA, CDR2 YSYEKL. CDR3 length: 15 residues.

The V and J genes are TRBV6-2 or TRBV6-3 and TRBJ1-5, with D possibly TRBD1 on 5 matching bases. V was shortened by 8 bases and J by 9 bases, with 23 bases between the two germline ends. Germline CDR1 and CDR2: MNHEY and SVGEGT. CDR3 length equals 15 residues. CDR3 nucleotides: TGTGCCAGCGGCCCCCGGGACGGGGCCCGGCGGCCCCAGCATTTT. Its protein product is CASGPRDGARRPQHF.

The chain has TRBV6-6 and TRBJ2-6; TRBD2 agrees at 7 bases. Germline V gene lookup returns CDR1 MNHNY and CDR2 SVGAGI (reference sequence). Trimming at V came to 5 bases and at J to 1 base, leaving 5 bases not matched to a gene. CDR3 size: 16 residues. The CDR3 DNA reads TGTGCCAGCAGTGCCGGACTAGGGTCTGGGGCCAACGTCCTGACTTTC. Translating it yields CASSAGLGSGANVLTF.

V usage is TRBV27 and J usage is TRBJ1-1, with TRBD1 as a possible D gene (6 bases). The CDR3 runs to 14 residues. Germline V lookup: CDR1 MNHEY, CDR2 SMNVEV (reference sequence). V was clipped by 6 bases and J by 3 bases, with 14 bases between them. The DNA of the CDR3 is TGTGCCAGCAGGGAACAGGGCGGGGACACTGAAGCTTTCTTT. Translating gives CASREQGGDTEAFF.

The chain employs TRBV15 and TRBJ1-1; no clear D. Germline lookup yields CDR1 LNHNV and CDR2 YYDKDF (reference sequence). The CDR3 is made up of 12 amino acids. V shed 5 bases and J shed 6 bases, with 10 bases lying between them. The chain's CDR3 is CATSPANAEAFF. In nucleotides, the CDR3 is TGTGCCACCAGCCCGGCCAACGCTGAAGCTTTCTTT.

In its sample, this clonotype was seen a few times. CDR3 in amino acids: CASSIGVYEQYF. The CDR3 nucleotides are TGTGCCAGCAGTATCGGGGTGTACGAGCAGTACTTC. V is TRBV6-2 or TRBV6-3 and J is TRBJ2-7; D might be TRBD2 (5 bases). The ends were cut back, 5 bases at V and 4 bases at J, with 9 bases in the middle. Germline V gene lookup returns CDR1 MNHEY and CDR2 SVGEGT. The CDR3 is made up of 12 amino acids.

CDR3 protein: CSAPTTYSGNTIYF. DNA for the CDR3: TGCAGTGCACCAACAACCTACTCTGGAAACACCATATATTTT. The V call is TRBV20-1, the J call TRBJ1-3; D is uncertain. The CDR3 consists of 14 residues. The V gene's germline CDR1 is DFQATT and CDR2 SNEGSKA (reference sequence). With 6 bases removed from V and 0 bases from J, the gap between germline ends came to 12 bases.